This T cell receptor (beta chain) came from a study of blood T cell repertoires in COVID-19. Study-wide background: T cells, B-cell-depleted T cells, or PBMCs provided the cDNA or gDNA that served as material.

Data came from immunoSEQ multiplex PCR; TCRdb stores just in-frame clones and leaves some out. The table includes 120,000 or so clones, 81% detected once. The Seattle site enrolled patients during active infection and followed them longitudinally. This sequence originates from a man aged 25 to 40 with COVID-19, enrolled during active disease. Sequenced material: peripheral blood.

The chain's CDR3 is CSAIRDYGYTF. CDR3 nucleotide sequence: TGCAGTGCTATCCGGGACTATGGCTACACCTTC. The chain couples TRBV20-1 to TRBJ1-2, with no clear D. V lost 4 bases and J 3 bases, leaving 6 bases between the germline ends. The CDR3 is 11 amino acids. The germline V gene has CDR1 DFQATT and CDR2 SNEGSKA (reference sequence).